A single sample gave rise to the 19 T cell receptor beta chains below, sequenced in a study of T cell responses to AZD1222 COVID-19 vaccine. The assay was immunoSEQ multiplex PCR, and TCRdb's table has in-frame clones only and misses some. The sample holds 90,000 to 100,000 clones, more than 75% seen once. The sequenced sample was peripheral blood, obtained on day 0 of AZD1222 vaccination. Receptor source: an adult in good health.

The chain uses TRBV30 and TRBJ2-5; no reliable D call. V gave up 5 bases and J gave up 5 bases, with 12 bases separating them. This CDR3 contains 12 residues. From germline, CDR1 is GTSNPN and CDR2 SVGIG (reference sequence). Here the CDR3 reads CAWGPETETQYF. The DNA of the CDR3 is TGTGCCTGGGGACCCGAAACGGAGACCCAGTACTTC. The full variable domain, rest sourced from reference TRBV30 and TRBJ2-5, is SQTIHQWPATLVQPVGSPLSLECTVEGTSNPNLYWYRQAAGRGLQLLFYSVGIGQISSEVPQNLSASRPQDRQFILSSKKLLLSDSGFYLCAWGPETETQYFGPGTRLLVL.

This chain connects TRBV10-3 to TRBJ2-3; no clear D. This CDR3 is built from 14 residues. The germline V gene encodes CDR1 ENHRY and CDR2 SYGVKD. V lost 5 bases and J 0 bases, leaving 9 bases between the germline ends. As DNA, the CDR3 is TGTGCCATCAGTAAGCTTGGGAGCACAGATACGCAGTATTTT. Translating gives CAISKLGSTDTQYF.

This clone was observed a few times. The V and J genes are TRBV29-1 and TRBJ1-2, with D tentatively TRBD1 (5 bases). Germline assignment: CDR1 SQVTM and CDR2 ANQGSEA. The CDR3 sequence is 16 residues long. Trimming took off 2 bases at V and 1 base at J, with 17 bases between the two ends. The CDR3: CSVENGADTYNYGYTF. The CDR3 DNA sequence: TGCAGCGTTGAAAATGGGGCAGACACCTATAACTATGGCTACACCTTC.

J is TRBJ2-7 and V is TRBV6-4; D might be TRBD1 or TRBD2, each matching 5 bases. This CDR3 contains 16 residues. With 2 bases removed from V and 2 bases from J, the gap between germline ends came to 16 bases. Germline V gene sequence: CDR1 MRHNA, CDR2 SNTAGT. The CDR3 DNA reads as TGTGCCAGCAGTGACGGACATTTTGGGGGTACCTACGAGCAGTACTTC. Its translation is CASSDGHFGGTYEQYF.

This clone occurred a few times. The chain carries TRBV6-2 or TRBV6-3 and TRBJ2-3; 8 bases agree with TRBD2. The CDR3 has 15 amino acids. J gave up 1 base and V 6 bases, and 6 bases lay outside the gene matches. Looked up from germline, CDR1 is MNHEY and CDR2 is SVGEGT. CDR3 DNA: TGTGCCAGCAGCCCCGGGAGGGCTCGCACAGATACGCAGTATTTT. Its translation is CASSPGRARTDTQYF.

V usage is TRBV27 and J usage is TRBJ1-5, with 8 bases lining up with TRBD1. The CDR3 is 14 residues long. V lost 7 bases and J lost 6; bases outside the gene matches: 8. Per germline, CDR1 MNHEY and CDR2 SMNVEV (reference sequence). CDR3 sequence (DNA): TGTGCCAGCAACCTTCAGGGGGCAGGTCAGCCCCAGCATTTT. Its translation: CASNLQGAGQPQHF.

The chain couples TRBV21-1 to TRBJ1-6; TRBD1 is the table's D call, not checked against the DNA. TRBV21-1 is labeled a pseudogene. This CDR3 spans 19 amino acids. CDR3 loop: CASSMKLDRERRPDSPLHF. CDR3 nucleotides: TGTGCCAGCAGCATGAAGTTGGACAGGGAAAGGCGGCCGGACTCACCCCTCCACTTT.

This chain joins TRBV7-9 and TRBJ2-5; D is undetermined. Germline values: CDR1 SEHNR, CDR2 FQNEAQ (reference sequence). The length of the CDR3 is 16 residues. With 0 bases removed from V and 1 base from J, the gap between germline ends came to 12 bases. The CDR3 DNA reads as TGTGCCAGCAGCTTAGCGGCCAGGTCGTCCCAAGAGACCCAGTACTTC. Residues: CASSLAARSSQETQYF.

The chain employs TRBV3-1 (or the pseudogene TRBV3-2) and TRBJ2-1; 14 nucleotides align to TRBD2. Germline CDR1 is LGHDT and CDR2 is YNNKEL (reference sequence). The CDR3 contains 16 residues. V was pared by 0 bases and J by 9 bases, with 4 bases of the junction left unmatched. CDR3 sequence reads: CASSQDSGLAGGEQFF. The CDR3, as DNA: TGTGCCAGCAGCCAAGATTCCGGACTAGCGGGAGGTGAGCAGTTCTTC.

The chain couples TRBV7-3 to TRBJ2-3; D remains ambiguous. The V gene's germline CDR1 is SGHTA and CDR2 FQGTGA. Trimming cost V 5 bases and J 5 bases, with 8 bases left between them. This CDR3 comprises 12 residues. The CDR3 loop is CASSMLKDTQYF. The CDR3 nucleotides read TGTGCCAGCAGCATGCTAAAAGATACGCAGTATTTT.

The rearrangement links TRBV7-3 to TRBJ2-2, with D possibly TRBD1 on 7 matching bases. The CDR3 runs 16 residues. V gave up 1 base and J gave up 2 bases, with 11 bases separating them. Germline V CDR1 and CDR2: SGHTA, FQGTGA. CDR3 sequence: CASSLKGAGNTGELFF. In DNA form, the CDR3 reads TGTGCCAGCAGCTTAAAGGGGGCGGGAAACACCGGGGAGCTGTTTTTT.

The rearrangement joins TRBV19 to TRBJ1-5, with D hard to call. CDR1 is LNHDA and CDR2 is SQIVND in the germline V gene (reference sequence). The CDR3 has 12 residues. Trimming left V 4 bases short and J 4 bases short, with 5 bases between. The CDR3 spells CASSRGNQPQHF. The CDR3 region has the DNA TGTGCCAGTAGTAGGGGAAATCAGCCCCAGCATTTT.

CDR3 DNA sequence: TGTGCCAGCAGCCGACTGACTAGTCGTACGCAGTATTTT. Translating it yields CASSRLTSRTQYF. This chain joins TRBV3-1 (or the pseudogene TRBV3-2) and TRBJ2-3; D perhaps matches TRBD2 (6 bases). The CDR3 has 13 amino acids. Deletions cut 4 bases from V and 8 bases from J, with 13 bases between. Per germline, CDR1 LGHDT and CDR2 YNNKEL (reference sequence).

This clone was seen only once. The CDR3 nucleotides read TGTGCCAGCAGCGAACGCCCAAGGTTCTCGACCGGGGAGCTGTTTTTT. Its protein is CASSERPRFSTGELFF. The chain employs TRBV9 and TRBJ2-2; D unclear. V lost 3 bases and J lost 5, with 17 bases in between. Germline CDR1 SGDLS, CDR2 YYNGEE. The CDR3 totals 16 residues.

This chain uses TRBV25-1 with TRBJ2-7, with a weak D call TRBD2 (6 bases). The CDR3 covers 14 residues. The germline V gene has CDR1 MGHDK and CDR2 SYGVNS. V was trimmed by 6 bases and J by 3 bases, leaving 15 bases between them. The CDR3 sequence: CASSRTGGNYEQYF. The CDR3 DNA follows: TGTGCCAGCAGCCGAACTGGGGGGAACTACGAGCAGTACTTC.

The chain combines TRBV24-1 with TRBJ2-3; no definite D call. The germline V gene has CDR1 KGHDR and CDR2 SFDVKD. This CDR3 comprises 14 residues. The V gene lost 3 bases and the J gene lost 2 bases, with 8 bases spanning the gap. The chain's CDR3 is CATSDNGLTDTQYF. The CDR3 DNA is TGTGCCACCAGTGATAACGGTCTCACAGATACGCAGTATTTT.

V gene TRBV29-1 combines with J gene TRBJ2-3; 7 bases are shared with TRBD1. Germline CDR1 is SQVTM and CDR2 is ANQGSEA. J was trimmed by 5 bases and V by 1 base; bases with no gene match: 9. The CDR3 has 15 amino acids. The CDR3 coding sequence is TGCAGCGTTGAAGGGCAGACAGGGCTTGGAGATACGCAGTATTTT. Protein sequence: CSVEGQTGLGDTQYF.

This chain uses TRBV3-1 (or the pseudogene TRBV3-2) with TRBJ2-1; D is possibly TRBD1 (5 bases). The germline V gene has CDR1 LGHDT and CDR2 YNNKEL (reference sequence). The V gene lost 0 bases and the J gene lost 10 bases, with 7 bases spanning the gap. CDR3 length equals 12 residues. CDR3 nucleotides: TGTGCCAGCAGCCAAGACCAGGGCGAGCAGTTCTTC. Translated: CASSQDQGEQFF.

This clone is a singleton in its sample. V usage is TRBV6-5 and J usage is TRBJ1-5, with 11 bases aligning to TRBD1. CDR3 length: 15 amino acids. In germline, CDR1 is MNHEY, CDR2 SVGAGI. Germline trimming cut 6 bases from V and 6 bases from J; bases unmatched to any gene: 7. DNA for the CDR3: TGTGCCAGCAGAGCCGGACAGGGGGCTGTTCAGCCCCAGCATTTT. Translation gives CASRAGQGAVQPQHF.